This T cell receptor (beta chain) was sequenced for a study of blood T cell repertoires in COVID-19. Assay used: immunoSEQ multiplex PCR; TCRdb lists only in-frame clones, some missing. Here the sample spans fewer than 150,000 clones, more than 75% being singletons. Material for sequencing was peripheral blood. The receptor was isolated from a woman aged 70-85 years with acute or convalescent COVID-19.

The CDR3 nucleotides read TGTGCCAGCAGCGGCGGCACCGGGGAGCTGTTTTTT. It translates to CASSGGTGELFF. The rearrangement links TRBV28 to TRBJ2-2; the D is unclear. The CDR3 extends over 12 amino acids. Per the germline V gene, CDR1 is MDHEN and CDR2 is SYDVKM. V shed 6 bases and J shed 4 bases, with 6 bases lying between them.